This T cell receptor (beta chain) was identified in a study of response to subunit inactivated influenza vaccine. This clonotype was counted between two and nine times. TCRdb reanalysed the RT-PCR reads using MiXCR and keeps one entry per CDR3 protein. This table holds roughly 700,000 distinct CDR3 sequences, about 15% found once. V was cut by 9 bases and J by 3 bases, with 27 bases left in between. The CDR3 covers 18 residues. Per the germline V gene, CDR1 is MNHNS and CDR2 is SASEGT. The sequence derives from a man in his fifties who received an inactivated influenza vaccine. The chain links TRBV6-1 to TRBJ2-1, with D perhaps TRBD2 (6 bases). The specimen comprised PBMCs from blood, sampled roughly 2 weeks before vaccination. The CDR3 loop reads CARLTTSTRDSHYNEQFF. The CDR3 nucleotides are TGTGCCAGGCTCACAACCTCGACCCGGGACTCTCACTACAATGAGCAGTTCTTC.